This record looks at one T cell receptor (beta chain) sequence and its context. As handled by the study authors: Amplified reference gene primers provided the basis for estimating nucleated cell counts. Sequenced by immunoSEQ multiplex PCR; TCRdb stores in-frame clones only, minus some. V and J calls and clone size are given by that table; D and trimming were obtained from the DNA. The sample lists some 290,000 clones, roughly nine tenths occurring once. The sample comes from a study of blood T cell repertoires in COVID-19. Study details: Specimens from acute and convalescent COVID-19 originated in the United States, Italy and Spain. The cDNA or gDNA used as material had been derived from T cells, B-cell-depleted T cells, or PBMCs.

Trimming removed 5 bases from V and 2 bases from J; junction bases left unmatched: 1. This CDR3 has 14 residues. Germline CDR1 is PRHDT and CDR2 is FYEKMQ (reference sequence). Seattle researchers signed up patients amid active infection and tracked them longitudinally. This rearrangement joins TRBV13 to TRBJ2-3; 10 nucleotides agree with TRBD2. The source is a woman younger than 45 with COVID-19, enrolled during active disease. Input material: peripheral blood. The CDR3 here is CASSLAGDTDTQYF. CDR3 sequence (DNA): TGTGCCAGCAGCCTAGCGGGGGACACAGATACGCAGTATTTT.